A selection of T cell receptor beta chains follows, all from one sample in a study of ipilimumab plus nivolumab after autologous stem cell transplantation. Method: immunoSEQ multiplex PCR; TCRdb's copy keeps in-frame clones and lacks some. The sample includes roughly 17,000 clones, roughly 80% of them seen just once. This specimen was PBMCs, taken in a trial of ipilimumab plus nivolumab as post-transplant consolidation. Source of these receptors: a male donor with diffuse large B-cell lymphoma. Each CDR3 is given with its conserved first and last residue. The D gene is left open where the match is weak. Clone size is stated in some rows and not others, as once, few, many or a class when expanded.

>NA|TRBJ2-1|TRBV19|NA
CASAGRSTVQFF
TGTGCCAGTGCTGGGCGGAGTACTGTGCAGTTCTTC
>NA|TRBJ2-1|TRBV6-6|NA
CASSYPVGNEQFF
TGTGCCAGCAGTTACCCCGTTGGCAATGAGCAGTTCTTC
>NA|TRBJ2-1|TRBV27|NA
CASSLWLEGSEQFF
TGTGCCAGCAGTTTATGGCTTGAGGGCAGTGAGCAGTTCTTC
>TRBD1|TRBJ1-2|TRBV29-1|NA
CSVEPQGADYGYTF
TGCAGCGTTGAACCCCAGGGGGCAGACTATGGCTACACCTTC
>NA|TRBJ1-6|TRBV9|NA
CASSPSFASPLHF
TGTGCCAGCAGCCCCTCTTTCGCTTCACCCCTCCACTTT
>NA|TRBJ2-3|TRBV18|few
CASSPAGADTQYF
TGTGCCAGCTCACCAGCAGGGGCAGATACGCAGTATTTT
>TRBD2|TRBJ2-2|TRBV4-1|NA
CASSLGGLAGGPNTGELFF
TGCGCCAGCAGCCTCGGAGGGCTAGCGGGGGGTCCGAACACCGGGGAGCTGTTTTTT
>NA|TRBJ2-2|TRBV13|NA
CASSFSTRSGELFF
TGTGCCAGCAGCTTCTCGACTCGGTCCGGGGAGCTGTTTTTT
>NA|TRBJ2-1|TRBV9|once
CASSAHLLAYNEQFF
TGTGCCAGCAGCGCTCACCTACTAGCCTACAATGAGCAGTTCTTC
>NA|TRBJ2-4|TRBV6-1|NA
CASNELRPAKNIQYF
TGTGCCAGCAATGAATTACGGCCAGCCAAAAACATTCAGTACTTC
>NA|TRBJ2-3|TRBV29-1|NA
CSVGSQNTAGDTQYF
TGCAGCGTGGGAAGCCAGAATACCGCTGGAGATACGCAGTATTTT
>NA|TRBJ2-1|TRBV27|few
CASSKDFPYNEQFF
TGTGCCAGCAGCAAGGACTTCCCTTACAATGAGCAGTTCTTC
>TRBD1|TRBJ2-7|TRBV27|NA
CASRLNRGHSYEQYF
TGTGCCAGCAGACTCAACAGGGGGCACTCCTACGAGCAGTACTTC
>NA|TRBJ2-1|TRBV5-4|few
CASSLVGTSYNEQFF
TGTGCCAGCAGCTTGGTGGGAACCTCCTACAATGAGCAGTTCTTC
>NA|TRBJ2-7|TRBV30|NA
CAWNQVGRSSYEQYF
TGTGCCTGGAACCAAGTAGGCAGATCTTCCTACGAGCAGTACTTC
>TRBD2|TRBJ2-2|TRBV19|NA
CATFSGGTNTGELFF
TGTGCCACGTTTAGCGGGGGGACCAACACCGGGGAGCTGTTTTTT
>TRBD1|TRBJ2-1|TRBV28|NA
CASSSRTGEFF
TGTGCCAGCAGTTCAAGGACAGGGGAATTCTTC